The rows below give T cell receptor beta chains drawn from one sample of a study of blood T cell repertoires in COVID-19. The repertoire was sequenced with immunoSEQ multiplex PCR; TCRdb's copy has only in-frame clones and lacks some. The sample lists fewer than 100,000 clones; around nine tenths were seen once. The sample consisted of peripheral blood. These TCRs come from a woman of 80 years or more with acute or convalescent COVID-19. CDR3s include the opening cysteine and the closing phenylalanine or tryptophan. D genes are given only for firm matches. Not every row has a clone size; where given, it reads once, few, many or a size class.

TRBJ2-1 TRBV9 NA NA CASSGGRGYNEQFF TGTGCCAGCAGCGGTGGCAGGGGTTACAATGAGCAGTTCTTC
TRBJ1-2 TRBV3-1/TRBV3-2 NA NA CASSQDAGSNYGYTF TGTGCCAGCAGCCAAGATGCGGGGTCGAACTATGGCTACACCTTC
TRBJ2-4 TRBV3-1/TRBV3-2 TRBD2 NA CASSQVFSGGAGDIQYF TGTGCCAGCAGCCAAGTATTTAGCGGAGGGGCGGGGGACATTCAGTACTTC
TRBJ1-2 TRBV5-6 NA NA CASSLFGGANYGYTF TGTGCCAGCAGCTTGTTCGGCGGGGCTAACTATGGCTACACCTTC
TRBJ1-1 TRBV15 NA NA CATSRREFTEAFF TGTGCCACCAGCAGACGGGAATTCACTGAAGCTTTCTTT
TRBJ2-7 TRBV10-1 TRBD1 NA CASSDHRGTYEQYF TGCGCCAGCAGTGATCACAGGGGTACCTACGAGCAGTACTTC
TRBJ2-2 TRBV6-5 NA NA CASSPRRRGELFF TGTGCCAGCAGTCCTCGGAGGAGAGGGGAGCTGTTTTTT
TRBJ2-1 TRBV2 TRBD2 NA CASRAGTSGGYNEQFF TGTGCCAGCAGAGCCGGGACTAGCGGGGGATACAATGAGCAGTTCTTC
TRBJ1-6 TRBV7-8 TRBD1 NA CASSLDLTGNSPLHF TGTGCCAGCAGCTTAGACTTGACAGGGAATTCACCCCTCCACTTT
TRBJ1-5 TRBV28 TRBD1 NA CASSWGQGGEPQHF TGTGCCAGCAGTTGGGGACAGGGGGGAGAGCCCCAGCATTTT
TRBJ2-2 TRBV6-4 TRBD1 NA CASSETGSNTGELFF TGTGCCAGCAGTGAGACAGGGTCCAACACCGGGGAGCTGTTTTTT
TRBJ2-2 TRBV6-4 NA NA CASRREQSGELFF TGTGCCAGCAGGAGGGAACAGTCCGGGGAGCTGTTTTTT
TRBJ1-4 TRBV5-5 NA NA CASSLAGRTGINEKLFF TGTGCCAGCAGCTTGGCCGGAAGGACGGGAATTAATGAAAAACTGTTTTTT
TRBJ1-2 TRBV7-9 TRBD1 NA CASSGDRGGYTF TGTGCCAGCAGCGGAGACAGGGGCGGCTACACCTTC
TRBJ2-3 TRBV9 TRBD2 NA CASSVDVAGGQDTQYF TGTGCCAGCAGCGTAGATGTAGCGGGGGGGCAGGATACGCAGTATTTT
TRBJ2-3 TRBV5-1 NA NA CASSSLGVSTDTQYF TGCGCCAGCAGCTCTCTAGGGGTTAGCACAGATACGCAGTATTTT
TRBJ2-5 TRBV6-2/TRBV6-3 TRBD1 NA CASSYLPGQGAETQYF TGTGCCAGCAGTTACCTCCCGGGACAGGGGGCAGAGACCCAGTACTTC
TRBJ1-2 TRBV28 NA NA CASSSQGIGGYTF TGTGCCAGCAGCTCCCAGGGTATTGGGGGCTACACCTTC
TRBJ2-3 TRBV7-9 NA NA CASSQTLDTQYF TGTGCCAGCAGCCAAACTCTAGATACGCAGTATTTT
TRBJ2-5 TRBV21-1 NA NA CASSSSGEKETQYF TGTGCCAGCAGCAGTAGCGGGGAAAAAGAGACCCAGTACTTC
TRBJ1-5 TRBV6-5 NA few CASGGGGFSNQPQHF TGTGCCAGCGGGGGGGGTGGCTTCAGCAATCAGCCCCAGCATTTT
TRBJ1-2 TRBV28 NA NA CASRTGILDGYTF TGTGCCAGCAGAACAGGGATTTTAGATGGCTACACCTTC
TRBJ1-2 TRBV29-1 NA once CSVGGFGGARGGYTF TGCAGCGTTGGCGGCTTCGGGGGGGCGAGGGGTGGCTACACCTTC
TRBJ2-1 TRBV2 TRBD2 NA CASKGTSGRAHEQFF TGTGCCAGCAAAGGGACTAGCGGGAGGGCCCATGAGCAGTTCTTC
TRBJ1-2 TRBV11-2 NA NA CATAQTGWPNGYTF TGTGCCACAGCCCAAACGGGTTGGCCAAATGGCTACACCTTC
TRBJ2-2 TRBV6-5 TRBD1 NA CATDRGNTGELFF TGTGCCACGGACAGGGGGAACACCGGGGAGCTGTTTTTT
TRBJ2-5 TRBV18 TRBD2 NA CASSPPLAGAKTQYF TGTGCCAGCTCACCACCCCTAGCGGGGGCGAAGACCCAGTACTTC